This passage covers 29 T cell receptor beta chains from one sample sequenced in a study of CD8 T cells in Susac syndrome. RNA amounts of roughly 0.45 to 1 ug underwent reverse transcription with random hexamers. TCRdb processed the immunoSEQ multiplex PCR reads anew with MiXCR; each CDR3 protein has one entry. The table lists about 69,000 distinct CDR3 sequences, 95% of them singletons. The sequencing sample was made of CD8+ T cells from PBMCs. All receptors derive from a human donor in good health.

This clonotype turned up a few times. The gene calls are TRBV29-1 and TRBJ1-3; TRBD1 aligns across 7 bases. The CDR3 consists of 13 residues. Germline CDR1 and CDR2: SQVTM and ANQGSEA. V shed 4 bases, J shed 0 bases, and the junction held 0 bases outside the gene matches. This chain's CDR3 is CSVAGGSGNTIYF. The CDR3 DNA sequence: TGCAGCGTTGCAGGGGGCTCTGGAAACACCATATATTTT.

V usage is TRBV11-2 and J usage is TRBJ2-1; a weak D match, TRBD1 (6 bases). The CDR3 spans 14 residues. The germline V and J ends were trimmed by 5 bases and 8 bases, with 16 bases remaining between them. Germline CDR1 is SGHAT and CDR2 is FQNNGV. The CDR3 region has the DNA TGTGCCAGCAGCCTCGTCACAGGGTTGGATGAGCAGTTCTTC. This sequence encodes CASSLVTGLDEQFF.

The chain joins TRBV7-2 to TRBJ1-2, with unresolved D. V shed 1 base and J shed 7 bases, with 1 base lying between them. Per germline, CDR1 SGHTA and CDR2 FQGNSA. This CDR3 has 10 amino acids. The CDR3 reads CASSLVGYTF. For the CDR3, the DNA is TGTGCCAGCAGCTTAGTTGGCTACACCTTC.

The rearrangement links TRBV3-1 to TRBJ1-1, with D perhaps matching TRBD1 (5 bases). Trimming stripped 0 bases from V and 7 bases from J, with 30 bases between. Germline V gene sequence: CDR1 LGHDT, CDR2 YNNKEL (reference sequence). The CDR3 loop spans 20 amino acids. The CDR3 here is CASSQDLSLTAPAASDEAFF. DNA for the CDR3: TGTGCCAGCAGCCAAGATCTTAGCCTGACAGCCCCAGCGGCCTCGGATGAAGCTTTCTTT. Full variable domain (remainder filled in from reference TRBV3-1 and TRBJ1-1): DTAVSQTPKYLVTQMGNDKSIKCEQNLGHDTMYWYKQDSKKFLKIMFSYNNKELIINETVPNRFSPKSPDKAHLNLHINSLELGDSAVYFCASSQDLSLTAPAASDEAFFGQGTRLTVV.

V and J are TRBV9 and TRBJ1-1, with D possibly being TRBD1 (5 bases). The CDR3 is 13 residues long. The germline gives CDR1 SGDLS, CDR2 YYNGEE. Deletions cut 0 bases from V and 6 bases from J, with 9 bases between. The CDR3 here is CASSVVPGPEAFF. Written as DNA, the CDR3 is TGTGCCAGCAGCGTAGTCCCGGGGCCTGAAGCTTTCTTT.

This rearrangement joins TRBV30 to TRBJ2-2, with D perhaps matching TRBD1 or TRBD2 (5 bases each). Trimming pared 0 bases from V and 8 bases from J, leaving 7 bases between. CDR3 length: 12 amino acids. Looked up from germline, CDR1 is GTSNPN and CDR2 is SVGIG (reference sequence). The CDR3 loop reads CAWSVGAGELFF. The CDR3 DNA follows: TGTGCCTGGAGTGTCGGGGCTGGGGAGCTGTTTTTT.

V gene TRBV12-3 or TRBV12-4 combines with J gene TRBJ1-2; possible D gene TRBD1, 5 bases. The CDR3 totals 15 residues. With 5 bases removed from V and 6 bases from J, the gap between germline ends came to 19 bases. CDR3 in DNA: TGTGCCAGCAGTCTTCGTGTTGGAGGGGAGGATGGCTACACCTTC. It yields the protein CASSLRVGGEDGYTF.

This clonotype was seen only once. The J gene is TRBJ2-1, the V gene TRBV9, with D possibly being TRBD1 (5 bases). Germline V gene sequence: CDR1 SGDLS, CDR2 YYNGEE. The V gene lost 4 bases and the J gene lost 10 bases, with 12 bases spanning the gap. This CDR3 is built from 12 residues. The CDR3 here is CASSLRQSEQFF. Here the CDR3 DNA reads TGTGCCAGCAGCTTAAGACAGTCCGAGCAGTTCTTC.

This chain connects TRBV7-3 to TRBJ2-2; D not resolved. Germline assignment: CDR1 SGHTA and CDR2 FQGTGA. With 6 bases removed from V and 0 bases from J, the gap between germline ends came to 2 bases. The length of the CDR3 is 12 residues. The CDR3 nucleotides read TGTGCCAGCAGTTCGAACACCGGGGAGCTGTTTTTT. Translating it yields CASSSNTGELFF.

The chain recombines TRBV15 with TRBJ1-5, with D hard to call. The CDR3 runs to 16 residues. The V end lost 3 bases, the J end lost 0 bases, and 12 bases lay between the germline ends. The germline gives CDR1 LNHNV, CDR2 YYDKDF (reference sequence). In DNA, the CDR3 is TGTGCCACCAGCAGTCTATGGGTGGATAGCAATCAGCCCCAGCATTTT. Translation gives CATSSLWVDSNQPQHF.

The V gene is TRBV5-1, the J gene TRBJ1-1; D gene ambiguous. There are 14 residues in the CDR3. Trimming left V 6 bases short and J 2 bases short, with 14 bases between. Looked up from germline, CDR1 is SGHRS and CDR2 is YFSETQ. The CDR3 region has the DNA TGCGCCAGCAACTCCCCCGGGCCAAACACTGAAGCTTTCTTT. Translating it yields CASNSPGPNTEAFF. The variable domain in full, completed from reference TRBV5-1 and TRBJ1-1, reads KAGVTQTPRYLIKTRGQQVTLSCSPISGHRSVSWYQQTPGQGLQFLFEYFSETQRNKGNFPGRFSGRQFSNSRSEMNVSTLELGDSALYLCASNSPGPNTEAFFGQGTRLTVV.

The chain links TRBV23-1 to TRBJ2-6; 9 bases line up with TRBD1. TRBV23-1 is an open reading frame, and its role is uncertain. Trimming at V came to 0 bases and at J to 2 bases, leaving 20 bases not matched to a gene. This CDR3 has 23 residues. Here the CDR3 reads CASSQSVRGTGPNLQAGANVLTF. The CDR3 DNA is TGCGCCAGCAGTCAATCCGTCCGGGGGACAGGGCCAAACCTCCAAGCTGGGGCCAACGTCCTGACTTTC.

For this clonotype: A read error may account for a junction end that differs from germline. The chain combines TRBV14 with TRBJ1-1; D is ambiguous. The CDR3 spans 13 residues. Per the germline V gene, CDR1 is SGHDN and CDR2 is FVKESK. Here the CDR3 reads CASSQARGLEAFF. The CDR3 nucleotides read TGTGCCAGCAGCCAAGCAAGAGGCCTTGAAGCTTTTTTT. Full variable domain (rest looked up from reference TRBV14 and TRBJ1-1): EAGVTQFPSHSVIEKGQTVTLRCDPISGHDNLYWYRRVMGKEIKFLLHFVKESKQDESGMPNNRFLAERTGGTYSTLKVQPAELEDSGVYFCASSQARGLEAFFGQGTRLTVV.

This clonotype was seen a single time. V is TRBV30 and J is TRBJ2-7; D is unclear. Germline V gives CDR1 GTSNPN, CDR2 SVGIG (reference sequence). Trimming took 0 bases from V and 2 from J, leaving 8 bases between them. The CDR3 totals 13 residues. The CDR3 region has the DNA TGTGCCTGGAGTGTTAGGACCCCCTACGAGCAGTACTTC. Translated, it gives CAWSVRTPYEQYF.

This clonotype showed up just once. This chain links TRBV5-6 with TRBJ1-1; D ambiguous. There are 14 residues in the CDR3. The germline V gene encodes CDR1 SGHDT and CDR2 YYEEEE. Trimming stripped 3 bases from V and 6 bases from J, with 15 bases between. The CDR3 spells CASSSPVGFAEAFF. The DNA of the CDR3 is TGTGCCAGCAGCTCGCCCGTTGGTTTCGCTGAAGCTTTCTTT.

The chain couples TRBV28 to TRBJ1-1; D gene uncertain. The germline CDR1 and CDR2 sequences are MDHEN and SYDVKM. Trimming shortened V by 2 bases and J by 1 base, and 5 bases separated the two germline ends. CDR3 length equals 13 residues. The CDR3: CASSLGENTEAFF. DNA for the CDR3: TGTGCCAGCAGTTTAGGTGAGAACACTGAAGCTTTCTTT.

This clonotype was detected only a few times. The V gene is TRBV24-1, the J gene TRBJ2-7; 10 bases fit TRBD1. V trimming: 12 bases; J trimming: 5 bases; junction bases outside the gene matches: 9. The CDR3 loop spans 13 amino acids. CDR1 is KGHDR and CDR2 is SFDVKD in the germline V gene. The chain's CDR3 is CAASGTGANEQYF. In DNA, the CDR3 is TGTGCCGCCTCCGGGACAGGGGCGAACGAGCAGTACTTC.

V is TRBV4-1 and J is TRBJ1-2, with D unclear. Germline assignment: CDR1 MGHRA and CDR2 YSYEKL. Trimming took 5 bases from V and 4 from J, leaving 11 bases between them. The CDR3 loop spans 13 amino acids. The CDR3 loop is CASSVAVGYGYTF. DNA of the CDR3: TGCGCCAGCAGCGTCGCGGTGGGCTATGGCTACACCTTC.

Only one count was recorded for this clonotype. The gene calls are TRBV5-8 and TRBJ2-1; no clear D gene. Germline values: CDR1 SGHTS, CDR2 YDEGEE. V lost 3 bases and J 6 bases, leaving 4 bases between the germline ends. The CDR3 is made up of 11 amino acids. CDR3 DNA sequence: TGTGCCAGCAGCTGGCCCAATGAGCAGTTCTTC. Encoded protein: CASSWPNEQFF.

The chain couples TRBV6-6 to TRBJ1-2; no clear D. The CDR3 runs to 13 residues. Trimming took off 5 bases at V and 8 bases at J, with 15 bases between the two ends. CDR1 is MNHNY, CDR2 SVGAGI, per germline (reference sequence). As DNA, the CDR3 is TGTGCCAGCAGTCTGGGCCCCGCTATCGGCTACACCTTC. Translation gives CASSLGPAIGYTF.

The rearrangement joins TRBV12-3 or TRBV12-4 to TRBJ2-2; D is perhaps TRBD2 (6 bases). Trimming took 11 bases from V and 0 from J, leaving 10 bases between them. The CDR3 runs 13 residues. This CDR3 reads CAASGANTGELFF. The CDR3, as DNA: TGTGCCGCATCGGGGGCGAACACCGGGGAGCTGTTTTTT.

This clonotype has more than one count but fewer than ten. The chain uses TRBV4-1 and TRBJ2-3; the D call may be TRBD1 or TRBD2 (5 bases each). V lost 8 bases and J 1 base, leaving 10 bases between the germline ends. Germline CDR1 is MGHRA and CDR2 is YSYEKL. This CDR3 spans 13 amino acids. The CDR3 DNA sequence: TGCGCCAGCGGGGCAGCGGGCACAGATACGCAGTATTTT. This translates into CASGAAGTDTQYF.

This sequence joins TRBV6-2 or TRBV6-3 and TRBJ2-7; D is uncertain. This CDR3 is built from 12 residues. The germline CDR1 and CDR2 sequences are MNHEY and SVGEGT. Trimming shortened V by 8 bases and J by 3 bases, and 11 bases separated the two germline ends. CDR3 DNA: TGTGCCAGCGCGGTCGGCCTCTACGAGCAGTACTTC. It specifies CASAVGLYEQYF.

V is TRBV7-9 and J is TRBJ2-2; D might be TRBD1 (5 bases). There are 15 residues in the CDR3. Trimming removed 5 bases from V and 1 base from J, with 11 bases in between. Per germline, CDR1 SEHNR and CDR2 FQNEAQ (reference sequence). The CDR3 coding sequence is TGTGCCAGCAGCCACCCCAGGGAGAACACCGGGGAGCTGTTTTTT. This encodes CASSHPRENTGELFF. Full variable domain (missing parts from reference TRBV7-9 and TRBJ2-2): DTGVSQNPRHKITKRGQNVTFRCDPISEHNRLYWYRQTLGQGPEFLTYFQNEAQLEKSRLLSDRFSAERPKGSFSTLEIQRTEQGDSAMYLCASSHPRENTGELFFGEGSRLTVL.

The J gene is TRBJ1-3, the V gene TRBV9; TRBD1 matches at 9 bases. In germline, CDR1 is SGDLS, CDR2 YYNGEE. Germline trimming cut 2 bases from V and 0 bases from J; bases unmatched to any gene: 15. This CDR3 spans 20 amino acids. The CDR3 protein is CASSVGPGQGLWNSGNTIYF. CDR3 DNA sequence: TGTGCCAGCAGCGTGGGGCCGGGACAGGGCTTGTGGAACTCTGGAAACACCATATATTTT.

The chain employs TRBV5-6 and TRBJ2-2; possible D gene TRBD2, 6 bases. This CDR3 spans 13 amino acids. The ends were cut back, 7 bases at V and 0 bases at J, with 7 bases in the middle. In germline, CDR1 is SGHDT, CDR2 YYEEEE. CDR3 bases: TGTGCCAGCTCGGGGGCGAACACCGGGGAGCTGTTTTTT. This encodes CASSGANTGELFF. Complete variable domain (other parts from reference TRBV5-6 and TRBJ2-2): DAGVTQSPTHLIKTRGQQVTLRCSPKSGHDTVSWYQQALGQGPQFIFQYYEEEERQRGNFPDRFSGHQFPNYSSELNVNALLLGDSALYLCASSGANTGELFFGEGSRLTVL.

This clonotype was recorded only once. The chain joins TRBV28 to TRBJ1-2, with 7 bases lining up with TRBD1. This CDR3 has 14 residues. Unmatched junction bases numbered 11, after V lost 5 bases and J lost 8 bases. CDR1 and CDR2 (germline): MDHEN, SYDVKM. The CDR3 nucleotides are TGTGCCAGCAGTCCAACAGGGGACCCGTTGGGCTACACCTTC. This gives the protein CASSPTGDPLGYTF.

This clonotype came up once. The chain is built from TRBV23-1 and TRBJ2-5, with D maybe TRBD2 (5 bases). TRBV23-1 carries the ORF label, with uncertain function. The V end lost 1 base, the J end lost 5 bases, and 11 bases lay between the germline ends. The CDR3 extends over 14 amino acids. The CDR3 protein is CASSQCWRGETQYF. As DNA, the CDR3 is TGCGCCAGCAGTCAATGTTGGCGAGGGGAGACCCAGTACTTC.

V and J are TRBV29-1 and TRBJ2-7, with D unresolved. Trimming removed 6 bases from V and 0 bases from J, with 12 bases in between. Looked up from germline, CDR1 is SQVTM and CDR2 is ANQGSEA. There are 13 residues in the CDR3. The CDR3 loop is CSVTGPSSYEQYF. In nucleotides, the CDR3 is TGCAGCGTAACCGGGCCTTCCTCCTACGAGCAGTACTTC.